The 7 T cell receptor beta chains reported below all come from one sample, sequenced in a study of T cell responses to AZD1222 COVID-19 vaccine. Produced via immunoSEQ multiplex PCR; TCRdb's table is partial and in-frame only. The sample lists roughly 140,000 clones; approximately 94% were seen once. The sequencing used peripheral blood, collected on day 0 of AZD1222 vaccination. These TCRs come from an adult in good health.

This clone appeared a single time. The J gene is TRBJ2-7, the V gene TRBV27, with TRBD1 as a possible D gene (6 bases). This CDR3 region has 15 residues. Per the germline V gene, CDR1 is MNHEY and CDR2 is SMNVEV (reference sequence). V lost 5 bases, J lost 5 bases, and 19 bases lay in between. CDR3 region: CASSLKPRGWDEQYF. The CDR3 nucleotides are TGTGCCAGCAGTCTTAAGCCAAGGGGGTGGGACGAGCAGTACTTC.

The chain employs TRBV4-1 and TRBJ2-3; 7 nucleotides agree with TRBD2. Germline V CDR1 and CDR2: MGHRA, YSYEKL. The CDR3 length is 17 residues. J gave up 6 bases and V 4 bases, and 16 bases lay outside the gene matches. CDR3 bases: TGCGCCAGCAGCCGCCGTGGAGCGGGGAAGGGAGGGGATACGCAGTATTTT. Protein product: CASSRRGAGKGGDTQYF.

This clone was counted a single time. The rearrangement joins TRBV7-2 to TRBJ2-5; 8 nucleotides match TRBD2. Trimming at V came to 3 bases and at J to 2 bases, leaving 5 bases not matched to a gene. Germline V gene data show CDR1 as SGHTA and CDR2 as FQGNSA. This CDR3 spans 15 amino acids. The CDR3 loop reads CASSFQRGTQETQYF. DNA for the CDR3: TGTGCCAGCAGCTTCCAGCGGGGGACTCAAGAGACCCAGTACTTC.

CDR3: CASSRDTGFGNTIYF. CDR3 nucleotides: TGTGCCAGTAGTAGGGATACAGGGTTCGGAAACACCATATATTTT. This chain connects TRBV19 to TRBJ1-3; D is perhaps TRBD1 (6 bases). V gave up 4 bases and J gave up 4 bases, with 14 bases separating them. In germline, CDR1 is LNHDA, CDR2 SQIVND (reference sequence). The CDR3 runs 15 residues.

This clone was seen a single time. The chain recombines TRBV11-2 with TRBJ2-7; 8 bases line up with TRBD1. Trimming removed 1 base from V and 2 bases from J; junction bases left unmatched: 1. Looked up from germline, CDR1 is SGHAT and CDR2 is FQNNGV. The CDR3 spans 14 residues. CDR3 nucleotide sequence: TGTGCCAGCAGCTTAGGGACAGGGCCCTACGAGCAGTACTTC. Protein product: CASSLGTGPYEQYF.

The chain carries TRBV5-1 and TRBJ2-6, with TRBD1 identical over 10 bases. Germline-derived CDR1 and CDR2 are SGHRS and YFSETQ. The CDR3 length is 18 residues. V shed 3 bases, J shed 4 bases, and the junction held 10 bases outside the gene matches. This CDR3 reads CASSSTGTGVSGANVLTF. CDR3 DNA: TGCGCCAGCAGCTCGACCGGGACAGGGGTATCAGGGGCCAACGTCCTGACTTTC.

J is TRBJ2-7 and V is TRBV24-1, with 8 nucleotides matching TRBD1. The germline gives CDR1 KGHDR, CDR2 SFDVKD. J gave up 2 bases and V 5 bases, and 7 bases lay outside the gene matches. The CDR3 covers 15 residues. The CDR3: CATSGGGTGAYEQYF. The CDR3 DNA reads as TGTGCCACCAGTGGAGGAGGGACAGGCGCCTACGAGCAGTACTTC.